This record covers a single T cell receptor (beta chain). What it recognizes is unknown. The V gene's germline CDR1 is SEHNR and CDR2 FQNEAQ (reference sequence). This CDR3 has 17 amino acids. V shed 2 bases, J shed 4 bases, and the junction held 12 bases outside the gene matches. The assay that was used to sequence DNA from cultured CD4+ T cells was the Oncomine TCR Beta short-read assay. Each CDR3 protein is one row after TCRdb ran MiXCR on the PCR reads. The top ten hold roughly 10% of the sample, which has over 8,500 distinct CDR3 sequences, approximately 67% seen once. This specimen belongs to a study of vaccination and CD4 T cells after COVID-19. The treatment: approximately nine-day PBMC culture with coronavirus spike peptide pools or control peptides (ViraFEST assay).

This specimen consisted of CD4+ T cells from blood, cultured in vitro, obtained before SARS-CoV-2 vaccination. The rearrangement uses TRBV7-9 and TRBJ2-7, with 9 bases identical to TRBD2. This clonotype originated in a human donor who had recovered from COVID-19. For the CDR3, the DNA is TGTGCCAGCAGCTTACCCCCGGGCGGGAGGGCCTCGTACGAGCAGTACTTC. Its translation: CASSLPPGGRASYEQYF.